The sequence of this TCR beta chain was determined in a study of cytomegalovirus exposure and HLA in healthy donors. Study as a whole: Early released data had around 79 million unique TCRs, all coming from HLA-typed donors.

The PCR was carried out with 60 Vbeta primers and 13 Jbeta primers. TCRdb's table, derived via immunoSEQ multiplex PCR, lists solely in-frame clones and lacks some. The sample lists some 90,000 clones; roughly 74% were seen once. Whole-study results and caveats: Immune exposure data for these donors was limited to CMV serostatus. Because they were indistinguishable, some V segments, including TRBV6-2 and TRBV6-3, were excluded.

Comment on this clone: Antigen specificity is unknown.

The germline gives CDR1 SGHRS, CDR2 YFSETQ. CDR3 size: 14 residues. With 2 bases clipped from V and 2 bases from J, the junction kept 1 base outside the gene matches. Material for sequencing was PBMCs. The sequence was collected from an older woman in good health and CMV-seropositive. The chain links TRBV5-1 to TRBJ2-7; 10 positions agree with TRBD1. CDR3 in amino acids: CASSFGTGAYEQYF. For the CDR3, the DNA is TGCGCCAGCAGCTTCGGGACAGGGGCCTACGAGCAGTACTTC.